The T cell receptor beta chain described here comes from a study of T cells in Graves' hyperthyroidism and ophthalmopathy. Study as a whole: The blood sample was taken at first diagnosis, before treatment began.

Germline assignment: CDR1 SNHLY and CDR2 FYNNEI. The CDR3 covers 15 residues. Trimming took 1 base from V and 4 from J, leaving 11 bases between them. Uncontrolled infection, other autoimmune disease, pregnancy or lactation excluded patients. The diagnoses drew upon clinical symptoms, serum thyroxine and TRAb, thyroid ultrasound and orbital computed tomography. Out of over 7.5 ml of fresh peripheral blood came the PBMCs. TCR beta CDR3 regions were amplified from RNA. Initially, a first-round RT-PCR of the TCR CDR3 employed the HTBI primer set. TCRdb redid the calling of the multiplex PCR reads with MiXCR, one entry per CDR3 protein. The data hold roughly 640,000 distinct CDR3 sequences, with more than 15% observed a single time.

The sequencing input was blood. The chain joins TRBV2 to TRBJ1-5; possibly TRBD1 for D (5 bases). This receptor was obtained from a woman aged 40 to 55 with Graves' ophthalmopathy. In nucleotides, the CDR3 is TGTGCCAGCAGTGAAGAGATGACAGAGAATCAGCCCCAGCATTTT. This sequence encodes CASSEEMTENQPQHF.